This T cell receptor (beta chain) was recorded in a study of cytomegalovirus exposure and HLA in healthy donors. The CDR3 is 16 residues long. Trimming shortened V by 0 bases and J by 4 bases, and 13 bases separated the two germline ends. CDR1 is LGHNA, CDR2 YSLEER, per germline. Overall study results and limits: What was likely a sequencing artifact was a cluster of highly shared sequence variants. Most TCR beta V segments were productive about 87% or about 30% of the time in an earlier analysis.

PCR primers comprised 60 Vbeta and 13 Jbeta primers. Original handling: Later, tens of millions of unique TCR beta chains were counted in an analysis, and 8.5 million to 13 million of them were shared. TCRdb keeps only in-frame clones here, not all; method: immunoSEQ multiplex PCR. Clone size and the V and J calls come from that table; the DNA yielded D and trimming. The sample has some 170,000 clones; approximately 76% are singletons. With regard to this clone: The antigen remains unidentified.

The sequence derives from a man in his sixties in good health and CMV-seronegative. Sequencing used PBMCs. The rearrangement links TRBV4-3 to TRBJ2-1; D perhaps matches TRBD2 (5 bases). CDR3 amino acids: CASSQDQPRGYNEQFF. The CDR3 DNA follows: TGCGCCAGCAGCCAAGACCAACCTAGAGGGTACAATGAGCAGTTCTTC.